The source of this T cell receptor beta chain is a study of PD-L1 blockade in urothelial cancer. Notes on the study in general: Expansion of tumor-associated blood clones at 3 weeks was greater in durable-benefit patients.

Note on this clone: Antigen: not known.

Germline V gene sequence: CDR1 SGHTA, CDR2 FQGNSA. Trimming shortened V by 1 base and J by 6 bases, and 5 bases separated the two germline ends. This CDR3 region has 12 residues. Added to each PCR by spiking were synthetic TCR analog templates. Repertoires were generated with immunoSEQ multiplex PCR, while TCRdb's copy carries only in-frame clones and drops some. This table has 55,000 to 70,000 clones, around 79% appearing once. Metastatic or locally advanced urothelial carcinoma was present in the patients. This clonotype originated in a man between 65 and 85 years old with urothelial cancer. V usage is TRBV7-2 and J usage is TRBJ2-3; maybe TRBD1 (5 bases). Sequencing used PBMCs, obtained around atezolizumab (anti-PD-L1) treatment. Written as DNA, the CDR3 is TGTGCCAGCAGCTTAGAGGGGGATACGCAGTATTTT. It codes for CASSLEGDTQYF.